This T cell receptor (beta chain) was captured in a study of beta chain features in type 1 diabetes. Study conclusions and caveats: Fewer insertions but more deletions were seen at VDJ junctions in type 1 diabetes patients. People with Type 1 diabetes carried modestly yet significantly shorter TCRB CDR3s in all four CD4+ subsets.

The sequenced template was cDNA made from the entire isolated RNA. Assay: immunoSEQ multiplex PCR; the TCRdb copy retains only in-frame clones and omits some. The sample lists fewer than 300,000 clones; 20% were seen once. This clone turned up a few times. What it recognizes is unknown. The CDR3 has 12 amino acids. CDR1 is SNHLY and CDR2 is FYNNEI in the germline V gene. Trimming took 4 bases from V and 10 from J, leaving 11 bases between them. This chain connects TRBV2 to TRBJ2-1; the D gene is possibly TRBD1 (6 bases). The sample taken for sequencing was naive CD4+ T cells from blood. The receptor was isolated from a woman between 40 and 50 years old with type 1 diabetes. The CDR3 DNA reads TGTGCCAGCAGTGGGGACATCCTGGAGCAGTTCTTC. It translates to CASSGDILEQFF.